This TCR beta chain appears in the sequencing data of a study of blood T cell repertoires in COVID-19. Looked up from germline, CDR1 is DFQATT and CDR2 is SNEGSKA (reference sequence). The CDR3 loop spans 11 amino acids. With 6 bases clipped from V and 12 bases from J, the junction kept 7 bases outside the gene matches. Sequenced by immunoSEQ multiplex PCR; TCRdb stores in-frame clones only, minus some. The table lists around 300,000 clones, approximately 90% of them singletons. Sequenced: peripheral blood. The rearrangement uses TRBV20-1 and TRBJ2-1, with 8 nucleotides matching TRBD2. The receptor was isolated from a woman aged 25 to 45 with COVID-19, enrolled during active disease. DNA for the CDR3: TGCAGTGCGTTACTAGCGGTCGTGCAGTTCTTC. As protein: CSALLAVVQFF.